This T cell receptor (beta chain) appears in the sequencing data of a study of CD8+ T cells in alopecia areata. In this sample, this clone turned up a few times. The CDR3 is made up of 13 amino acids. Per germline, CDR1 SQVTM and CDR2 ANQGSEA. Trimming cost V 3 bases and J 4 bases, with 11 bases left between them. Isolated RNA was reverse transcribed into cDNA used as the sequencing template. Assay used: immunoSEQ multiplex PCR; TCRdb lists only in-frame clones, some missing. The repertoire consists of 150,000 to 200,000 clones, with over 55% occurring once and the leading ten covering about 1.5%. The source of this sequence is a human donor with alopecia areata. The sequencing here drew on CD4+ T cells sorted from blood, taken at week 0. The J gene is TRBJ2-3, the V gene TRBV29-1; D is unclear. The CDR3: CSVEVYQSDTQYF. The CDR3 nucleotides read TGCAGCGTTGAGGTTTATCAGTCAGATACGCAGTATTTT.